The clone carrying this T cell receptor (beta chain) occurred once. Data came from immunoSEQ multiplex PCR; TCRdb stores just in-frame clones and leaves some out. The sample contains under 70,000 clones, roughly 90% of which appear only once. This specimen belongs to a study of OX40 agonist ivuxolimab in advanced cancers. The clonotype originates from an adult with an advanced solid tumor such as melanoma, head and neck, liver or kidney cancer. The input for sequencing was CD4+ or CD8+ T cells sorted from blood, taken in a trial of the OX40 agonist ivuxolimab.

DNA for the CDR3: TGCGCCAGCAGCAAAGGACAAACCTACAATGAGCAGTTCTTC. As protein: CASSKGQTYNEQFF. The chain employs TRBV10-2 and TRBJ2-1; tentatively, D is TRBD1 (5 bases). This CDR3 contains 14 residues. Germline loops: CDR1 WSHSY, CDR2 SAAADI. Trimming cost V 6 bases and J 2 bases, with 11 bases left between them.